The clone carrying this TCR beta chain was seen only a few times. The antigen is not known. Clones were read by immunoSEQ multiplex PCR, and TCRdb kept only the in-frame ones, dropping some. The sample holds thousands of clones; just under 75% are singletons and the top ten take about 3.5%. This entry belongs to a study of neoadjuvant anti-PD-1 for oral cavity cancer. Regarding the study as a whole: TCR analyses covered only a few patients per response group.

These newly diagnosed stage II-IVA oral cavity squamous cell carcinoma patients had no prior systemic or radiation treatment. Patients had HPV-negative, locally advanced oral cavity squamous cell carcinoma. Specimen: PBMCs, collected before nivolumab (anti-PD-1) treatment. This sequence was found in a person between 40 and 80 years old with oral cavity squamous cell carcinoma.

The CDR3 nucleotides are TGTGCCAGCAGCATCATCCCGGGACAGGGTAGTGTGCAGTACTTC. Protein: CASSIIPGQGSVQYF. The rearrangement links TRBV6-6 to TRBJ2-7; 9 nucleotides match TRBD1. The CDR3 length is 15 residues. Germline V gene sequence: CDR1 MNHNY, CDR2 SVGAGI (reference sequence). J gave up 9 bases and V 6 bases, and 15 bases lay outside the gene matches.